This T cell receptor (beta chain) was retrieved from a study of blood T cell repertoires in COVID-19 (TCRdb year 2020). In the study overall: Collaborator samples came from the United States, Italy and Spain and covered acute and convalescent phases of COVID-19. The material from the prospective study consisted of cDNA or gDNA derived from T cells, B-cell-depleted T cells, or PBMCs. Where available, HLA class I and class II types were taken from metadata supplied by the sample provider and were not determined by assay-based typing. The dataset comprised deeply sampled blood TCRbeta repertoires from subjects exposed to, actively infected with, or recovered from COVID-19. Samples came from the ongoing ImmuneRACE study (first 160 participants) plus 1,254 subjects from 6 global collaborators. A freely available public database, intended as a resource for researchers studying the immune response to SARS-CoV-2, is where the repertoires were released. Sample metadata almost always included a de-identified subject ID, COVID-19 status, age in years and sex.

Study-level results and caveats: Clinical and demographic metadata were provided uncurated, with the amount varying by source and participant.

Via the germline V gene, CDR1 is MDHEN and CDR2 SYDVKM. The CDR3 numbers 19 residues from cysteine through phenylalanine. The CDR3 DNA has 57 bases and is translated from base 1. Here V drops 3 bases and J drops 2 bases, and the junction holds 11 bases not matched to any gene. The immunoSEQ Assay, a bias-controlled multiplex PCR, was used to amplify TCRbeta CDR3 regions from genomic DNA. The published analysis was carried out like this. The number of nucleated cells in each sample was estimated by amplification of reference gene primers within the assay. To quantify the absolute abundance of each unique TCRbeta CDR3 rearrangement, sequence reads were collapsed and filtered. For each sample, productive Simpson clonality was calculated as the square root of Simpson's diversity index across productive rearrangements. TCRdb obtained this table from immuneACCESS and retained in-frame rearrangements with V and J assigned. These tables miss some clones; where compared with another copy, unresolved V genes account for less than half of the shortfall, and the remainder is unexplained. That table supplies the V and J calls and clone size; D and trimming were determined from the DNA. The sample has 29,000 or so clones on record, roughly 80% of them singletons. The ten most abundant clones make up more than 40% of the sample.

The collaborating institutions used their own protocols to collect whole blood in K2EDTA tubes. For TCRbeta analysis, collaborators shipped samples as frozen whole blood, isolated PBMCs, or DNA extracted from either of those sample types. Remarks on this clone: No antigen is known for it. No base qualities exist here, and no much larger clone lies one base off it.

This receptor was taken from a woman aged 70-85 years with acute or convalescent COVID-19. The chain is assembled from TRBV28 and TRBJ2-3; TRBD2 aligns with 13 central bases. The sample was peripheral blood. The nucleotide sequence reads as follows: TGTGCCAGCAGTTTGGCACCCCGGACTAGCGGGGGACACACAGATACGCAGTATTTT. This encodes CASSLAPRTSGGHTDTQYF.